Following are 2 T cell receptor beta chains from one sample sequenced in a study of control samples from healthy donors and cancer patients. Assay used: immunoSEQ multiplex PCR; TCRdb lists only in-frame clones, some missing. The profile covers roughly 43,000 clones, with 70% to 90% appearing a single time and around 9.6% taken by the ten largest. Sequencing was done on a sample of PBMCs. The source is a woman aged 55-70 years with lung cancer.

V usage is TRBV5-6 and J usage is TRBJ2-7; possible D gene TRBD1, 7 bases. CDR3 length: 16 residues. CDR1 and CDR2 from the germline V gene are SGHDT and YYEEEE. Trimming pared 0 bases from V and 6 bases from J, leaving 19 bases between. The CDR3, as DNA: TGTGCCAGCAGCTTGGAAGGGGACAGATTCGGGGGCGAGCAGTACTTC. Residues: CASSLEGDRFGGEQYF.

The chain couples TRBV4-1 to TRBJ2-4; TRBD1 matches at 10 bases. V lost 3 bases, J lost 4 bases, and 6 bases stayed unmatched. Per the germline V gene, CDR1 is MGHRA and CDR2 is YSYEKL. The CDR3 extends over 16 amino acids. The CDR3 bases are TGCGCCAGCAGCCACCCCAAGGGACAGGGGAAAAACATTCAGTACTTC. As protein: CASSHPKGQGKNIQYF.